The entry below describes one T cell receptor beta chain. What it recognizes is unknown. This sample is part of a study of CD8 T cells in Susac syndrome. Findings and limits, study-wide: Only a relatively small number of individuals were included in the TCR sequencing and HLA analysis.

The multiple sclerosis control cohort comprised treatment-naive individuals presenting with stable or active relapsing-remitting disease. TEMRA cells were FACS-enriched and CD8+ and CD4+ T cells negatively isolated. The germline V and J ends were trimmed by 4 bases and 8 bases, with 12 bases remaining between them. Germline V gene lookup returns CDR1 SGHDN and CDR2 FVKESK. CDR3 length equals 12 residues. Reverse transcription of 0.5 to 1 ug RNA was performed with random hexamers. The TCR beta CDR3 was amplified by immunoSEQ multiplex PCR across 54 Vbeta, 13 Jbeta. Using its own MiXCR run on the immunoSEQ multiplex PCR reads, TCRdb lists one record per CDR3 protein. In the table there are around 200,000 distinct CDR3 sequences, approximately 94% of which are singletons.

This sequence joins TRBV14 and TRBJ2-7; D gene uncertain. The source is a human donor with multiple sclerosis. Sequencing was performed on CD4+ T cells from PBMCs. The CDR3 sequence: CASSPSQLKQYF. DNA for the CDR3: TGTGCCAGCAGCCCTTCCCAACTCAAGCAGTACTTC.